These 19 T cell receptor beta chains share one sample of origin, sequenced in a study of Graves' ophthalmopathy and Graves' hyperthyroidism. Amplification of the TCR beta CDR3 regions used RNA transcripts (as template). HTBI primers were used in a first-round RT-PCR, which preceded a second-round multiplex PCR. TCRdb reprocessed the multiplex PCR reads with MiXCR, giving one entry per CDR3 protein. The table shows some 210,000 distinct CDR3 sequences, with 29% occurring only once. The sample taken for sequencing was peripheral blood. The receptor set was obtained from a middle-aged man with Graves' ophthalmopathy.

This clonotype was found many times. The chain carries TRBV28 and TRBJ1-1, with TRBD1 as a possible D gene (5 bases). There are 15 residues in the CDR3. The germline gives CDR1 MDHEN, CDR2 SYDVKM. The V gene lost 5 bases and the J gene lost 4 bases, with 17 bases spanning the gap. Here the CDR3 reads CASSEGRGWGTEAFF. The CDR3 nucleotides are TGTGCCAGCAGTGAGGGACGGGGTTGGGGCACTGAAGCTTTCTTT.

This clonotype was recorded at least ten times. V is TRBV7-3 and J is TRBJ2-5, with 7 bases fitting TRBD1. Per the germline V gene, CDR1 is SGHTA and CDR2 is FQGTGA. The CDR3 is made up of 14 amino acids. V shed 4 bases and J 0 bases; nucleotides not matched to a gene: 2. This CDR3 is CASSSGTDQETQYF. The CDR3 nucleotides read TGTGCCAGCAGCTCCGGGACAGACCAAGAGACCCAGTACTTC. Variable domain in full (rest from reference TRBV7-3 and TRBJ2-5): GAGVSQTPSNKVTEKGKYVELRCDPISGHTALYWYRQSLGQGPEFLIYFQGTGAADDSGLPNDRFFAVRPEGSVSTLKIQRTERGDSAVYLCASSSGTDQETQYFGPGTRLLVL.

The sample holds many counts of this clonotype. J is TRBJ2-7 and V is TRBV19; maybe TRBD1 (6 bases). The CDR3 runs to 13 residues. Trimming shortened V by 5 bases and J by 2 bases, and 10 bases separated the two germline ends. Per the germline V gene, CDR1 is LNHDA and CDR2 is SQIVND (reference sequence). The CDR3 DNA sequence: TGTGCCAGTAGTGCAACAGGGACCTACGAGCAGTACTTC. It encodes CASSATGTYEQYF. Variable domain in full (rest from reference TRBV19 and TRBJ2-7): DGGITQSPKYLFRKEGQNVTLSCEQNLNHDAMYWYRQDPGQGLRLIYYSQIVNDFQKGDIAEGYSVSREKKESFPLTVTSAQKNPTAFYLCASSATGTYEQYFGPGTRLTVT.

This clonotype was counted many times. The chain combines TRBV19 with TRBJ1-6; D is possibly TRBD1 (6 bases). V gave up 9 bases and J gave up 7 bases, with 22 bases separating them. The CDR3 has 16 amino acids. CDR1 is LNHDA, CDR2 SQIVND, per germline (reference sequence). The CDR3 DNA sequence: TGTGCCAGCGATGGGGCCCACAGGGACTGGAATTCACCCCTCCACTTT. This sequence encodes CASDGAHRDWNSPLHF.

This clonotype occurred many times. The chain is built from TRBV5-1 and TRBJ1-2, with a weak D call TRBD1 (5 bases). V was clipped by 4 bases and J by 0 bases, with 22 bases between them. CDR3 size: 18 residues. Germline V lookup: CDR1 SGHRS, CDR2 YFSETQ. Here the CDR3 reads CASSPMVRGDPANYGYTF. CDR3 DNA: TGCGCCAGCAGCCCGATGGTACGGGGGGATCCAGCTAACTATGGCTACACCTTC.

This clonotype was seen only a few times. The genes are TRBV11-1 and TRBJ1-1; unclear D gene. Germline V gene data show CDR1 as SGHAT and CDR2 as FQDESV (reference sequence). Trimming cost V 4 bases and J 8 bases, with 17 bases left between them. CDR3 length: 14 residues. The CDR3 nucleotides are TGTGCCAGCAGCTCCTCACGAACAGTAGAGGAAGCTTTCTTT. It specifies CASSSSRTVEEAFF. Together with reference TRBV11-1 and TRBJ1-1, the CDR3 gives the full variable domain: EAEVAQSPRYKITEKSQAVAFWCDPISGHATLYWYRQILGQGPELLVQFQDESVVDDSQLPKDRFSAERLKGVDSTLKIQPAELGDSAMYLCASSSSRTVEEAFFGQGTRLTVV.

The chain carries TRBV3-1 and TRBJ2-7; D ambiguous. V lost 2 bases and J 1 base, leaving 9 bases between the germline ends. Germline CDR1 and CDR2: LGHDT and YNNKEL (reference sequence). The CDR3 spans 14 residues. The CDR3 reads CASSQRTLSYEQYF. The CDR3 DNA sequence: TGTGCCAGCAGCCAACGGACGCTGTCCTACGAGCAGTACTTC.

The table lists this clonotype with many counts. V and J are TRBV19 and TRBJ2-5, with D tentatively TRBD1 (6 bases). CDR1 is LNHDA and CDR2 is SQIVND in the germline V gene (reference sequence). The CDR3 contains 15 residues. The V and J ends lost 5 bases and 1 base respectively, with 14 bases between them. The DNA for the CDR3 is TGTGCCAGTAGTGAGGGGGTCGTAGTCCAAGAGACCCAGTACTTC. It translates to CASSEGVVVQETQYF.

V is TRBV12-3 or TRBV12-4 and J is TRBJ1-2; D is unresolved. The CDR3 has 14 residues. V was pared by 2 bases and J by 5 bases, with 12 bases between. The chain's CDR3 is CASSLIGRWYGYTF. For the CDR3, the DNA is TGTGCCAGCAGTTTAATCGGCAGGTGGTATGGCTACACCTTC.

This clonotype was seen at least ten times. The chain is built from TRBV13 and TRBJ2-7; the D is unclear. This CDR3 has 12 residues. Trimming shortened V by 2 bases and J by 6 bases, and 8 bases separated the two germline ends. Germline CDR1 is PRHDT and CDR2 is FYEKMQ (reference sequence). CDR3 in amino acids: CASSLIPAEQYF. The DNA for the CDR3 is TGTGCCAGCAGCTTAATCCCCGCCGAGCAGTACTTC.

This clonotype has ten or more counts. The rearrangement uses TRBV10-3 and TRBJ2-5; possible D gene TRBD1, 5 bases. The V gene's germline CDR1 is ENHRY and CDR2 SYGVKD. The CDR3 loop spans 13 amino acids. V dropped 8 bases and J dropped 3 bases, with 13 bases sitting between them. CDR3 bases: TGTGCCATCGGTCGTGACAGAGAAGAGACCCAGTACTTC. This gives the protein CAIGRDREETQYF.

This clonotype has a count of ten or more. V is TRBV6-2 or TRBV6-3 and J is TRBJ2-5; 7 nucleotides agree with TRBD2. CDR1 is MNHEY and CDR2 is SVGEGT in the germline V gene. There are 14 residues in the CDR3. Trimming cost V 4 bases and J 2 bases; bases outside gene matches: 4. CDR3 bases: TGTGCCAGCAGTTTTTCGGGGGGACAAGAGACCCAGTACTTC. This encodes CASSFSGGQETQYF.

This clonotype was detected ten times or more. The germline gene is not matched at one end of the junction; a read error may be the cause. J is TRBJ2-5 and V is TRBV29-1, with unresolved D. CDR1 is SQVTM and CDR2 is ANQGSEA in the germline V gene. The CDR3 loop spans 12 amino acids. This chain's CDR3 is CSVEALHETQYF. CDR3 nucleotides: TGCAGCGTGGAAGCCCTGCATGAGACCCAGTACTTC. Based on the CDR3 plus reference TRBV29-1 and TRBJ2-5, the full variable domain is SAVISQKPSRDICQRGTSLTIQCQVDSQVTMMFWYRQQPGQSLTLIATANQGSEATYESGFVIDKFPISRPNLTFSTLTVSNMSPEDSSIYLCSVEALHETQYFGPGTRLLVL.

This clonotype was counted many times. The V gene is TRBV9, the J gene TRBJ2-3; D may be TRBD1 or TRBD2 (6 bases each). Germline assignment: CDR1 SGDLS and CDR2 YYNGEE. Trimming took 2 bases from V and 5 from J, leaving 9 bases between them. The CDR3 runs to 13 residues. CDR3 sequence: CASSVKGGDTQYF. The CDR3 nucleotides read TGTGCCAGCAGCGTGAAGGGGGGAGATACGCAGTATTTT.

This clonotype was picked up many times. The gene calls are TRBV29-1 and TRBJ1-2, with TRBD1 matching 11 bases. V shed 7 bases and J 4 bases; nucleotides not matched to a gene: 5. CDR1 and CDR2 from the germline V gene are SQVTM and ANQGSEA. This CDR3 region has 13 residues. CDR3 in amino acids: CSAGQGASYGYTF. DNA of the CDR3: TGCAGCGCCGGACAGGGGGCAAGCTATGGCTACACCTTC.

DNA for the CDR3: TGTGCCAGCACGCATGGCTACGAGCAGTACTTC. Its protein product is CASTHGYEQYF. The V call is TRBV28, the J call TRBJ2-7; D gene uncertain. Germline CDR1 is MDHEN and CDR2 is SYDVKM. The CDR3 extends over 11 amino acids. V was shortened by 7 bases and J by 3 bases, with 7 bases between the two germline ends.

This clonotype was recorded many times. The rearrangement joins TRBV12-3 or TRBV12-4 to TRBJ1-1; D possibly corresponds to TRBD1 (5 bases). The CDR3 has 16 amino acids. Trimming shortened V by 6 bases and J by 1 base, and 18 bases separated the two germline ends. The CDR3: CASRAPAGEGNTEAFF. The CDR3 nucleotides are TGTGCCAGCAGAGCCCCCGCGGGGGAGGGGAACACTGAAGCTTTCTTT.

In this sample, this clonotype turned up many times. This chain connects TRBV20-1 to TRBJ1-1; D is unclear. In germline, CDR1 is DFQATT, CDR2 SNEGSKA (reference sequence). Trimming shortened V by 3 bases and J by 0 bases, and 20 bases separated the two germline ends. The CDR3 runs 17 residues. The CDR3 DNA reads as TGCAGTGCTAGTTCAAACGACGGGGATCGGGTGAACACTGAAGCTTTCTTT. Translating gives CSASSNDGDRVNTEAFF.

In its sample, this clonotype was seen many times. The chain links TRBV19 to TRBJ2-7; 9 bases map to TRBD1. Germline loops: CDR1 LNHDA, CDR2 SQIVND (reference sequence). This CDR3 region has 13 residues. Trimming cost V 3 bases and J 3 bases; bases outside gene matches: 0. The CDR3 DNA reads as TGTGCCAGTAGTATGACAGGGGGCTACGAGCAGTACTTC. Amino acid sequence: CASSMTGGYEQYF.